A selection of T cell receptor beta chains follows, all from one sample in a study of vaccination effects on CD4 cells after COVID-19. The table came from immunoSEQ multiplex PCR; TCRdb's copy has only in-frame clones and leaves some out. Among 57,000 or so clones listed, around three quarters were seen once. Their antigens remain unidentified. The starting material was CD4+ T cells from PBMCs cultured with HCoV-229E spike peptides, obtained after COVID-19 vaccination. Source of these receptors: a human donor who received a COVID-19 vaccine. Each CDR3 is given with its conserved first and last residue.

J: TRBJ2-2
V: TRBV7-3
CDR3: CASSLSRDTGELFF

J: TRBJ1-2
V: TRBV3-1/TRBV3-2
CDR3: CASSQDGRRATF

J: TRBJ1-6
V: TRBV27
CDR3: CASGSSRDRNYNSPLHF

J: TRBJ2-2
V: TRBV24-1
CDR3: CATSDKQGIRTGELFF

J: TRBJ2-1
V: TRBV7-3
CDR3: CASSSQPGAPGEQFF

J: TRBJ1-1
V: TRBV28
CDR3: CASSLFYSGPNRDEAFF

J: TRBJ2-4
V: TRBV5-4
CDR3: CASSLAAAGGKNIQYF

J: TRBJ2-3
V: TRBV6-5
CDR3: CASTPGDRDRDTQYF

J: TRBJ1-3
V: TRBV7-8
CDR3: CASSSEPGQGPGNTIYF

J: TRBJ2-1
V: TRBV7-2
CDR3: CASSLGQNNEQFF

J: TRBJ2-5
V: TRBV19
CDR3: CASSDSGGWETQYF

J: TRBJ2-3
V: TRBV24-1
CDR3: CATALAASTDTQYF

J: TRBJ1-2
V: TRBV5-1
CDR3: CASSLSGTGYGYTF

J: TRBJ2-5
V: TRBV18
CDR3: CASKPGLQETQYF

J: TRBJ1-3
V: TRBV29-1
CDR3: CSVGVAGIHSGNTIYF

J: TRBJ1-1
V: TRBV29-1
CDR3: CSVVRRQGNTEAFF

J: TRBJ2-2
V: TRBV19
CDR3: CASSRGQPGELFF

J: TRBJ2-6
V: TRBV24-1
CDR3: CATSDPGAGANVLTF

J: TRBJ1-3
V: TRBV6-4
CDR3: CASSDSAQGYSISGNTIYF

J: TRBJ2-5
V: TRBV20-1
CDR3: CSVSYQETQYF

J: TRBJ1-1
V: TRBV2
CDR3: CASSMRGNTEAFF

J: TRBJ1-2
V: TRBV19
CDR3: CASTPGQGSSGYTF

J: TRBJ2-1
V: TRBV4-1
CDR3: CASSQVLAGLLYNEQFF

J: TRBJ1-4
V: TRBV6-1
CDR3: CASSEAPWGGGEKLFF

J: TRBJ2-4
V: TRBV18
CDR3: CASSPQGKGVAKNIQYF

J: TRBJ1-5
V: TRBV6-2/TRBV6-3
CDR3: CASSPSGTGNNQPQHF

J: TRBJ1-6
V: TRBV5-1
CDR3: CASSLAPGTELSPLHF

J: TRBJ1-1
V: TRBV5-1
CDR3: CASSLHGKDTEAFF

J: TRBJ2-5
V: TRBV7-3
CDR3: CASSLVAGEETQYF

J: TRBJ2-1
V: TRBV20-1
CDR3: CSASETQSSYNEQFF

J: TRBJ2-2
V: TRBV5-1
CDR3: CASSRRDTGELFF

J: TRBJ2-3
V: TRBV19
CDR3: CASSRGGTRIFADTQYF

J: TRBJ1-1
V: TRBV6-5
CDR3: CASSYESVRAEAFF

J: TRBJ2-2
V: TRBV2
CDR3: CASSGSGGFGELFF

J: TRBJ1-1
V: TRBV5-1
CDR3: CASSSSPGSTEAFF

J: TRBJ1-6
V: TRBV5-1
CDR3: CASSLGATALRDSPLHF

J: TRBJ1-3
V: TRBV14
CDR3: CASSSGGAIYF

J: TRBJ1-5
V: TRBV28
CDR3: CASSLLQMGNQPQHF

J: TRBJ2-2
V: TRBV3-1/TRBV3-2
CDR3: CASSRGLASRELFF

J: TRBJ1-1
V: TRBV9
CDR3: CASSAPTGGNTEAFF